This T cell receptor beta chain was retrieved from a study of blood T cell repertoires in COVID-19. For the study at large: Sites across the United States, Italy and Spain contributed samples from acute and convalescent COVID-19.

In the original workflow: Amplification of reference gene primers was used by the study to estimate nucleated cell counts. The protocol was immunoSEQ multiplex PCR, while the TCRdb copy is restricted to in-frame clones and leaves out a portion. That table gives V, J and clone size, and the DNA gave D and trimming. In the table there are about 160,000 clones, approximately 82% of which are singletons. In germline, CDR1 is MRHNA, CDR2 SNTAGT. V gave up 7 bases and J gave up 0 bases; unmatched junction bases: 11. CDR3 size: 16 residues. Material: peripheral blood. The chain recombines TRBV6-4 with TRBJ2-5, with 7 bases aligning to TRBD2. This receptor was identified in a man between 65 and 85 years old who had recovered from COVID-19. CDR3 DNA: TGTGCCAGCATCAAGCGGGGAGGGAGAAACCAAGAGACCCAGTACTTC. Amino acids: CASIKRGGRNQETQYF.